This T cell receptor beta chain was documented in a study of STAT5B mutations in CD4+ large granular lymphocyte leukemia. Assay used: immunoSEQ multiplex PCR; TCRdb lists only in-frame clones, some missing. The profile shows approximately 27,000 clones, approximately 81% of them singletons. Germline CDR1 LNHDA, CDR2 SQIVND (reference sequence). V was shortened by 6 bases and J by 4 bases, with 16 bases between the two germline ends. This CDR3 contains 15 residues. The receptor's source is a human donor in good health. The sample consisted of CD4+ T cells from blood buffy coats. V usage is TRBV19 and J usage is TRBJ1-5; the D gene is possibly TRBD1 (6 bases). CDR3 amino acids: CASRGGRGGNQPQHF. CDR3 bases: TGTGCCAGTAGAGGGGGGCGCGGAGGGAATCAGCCCCAGCATTTT.